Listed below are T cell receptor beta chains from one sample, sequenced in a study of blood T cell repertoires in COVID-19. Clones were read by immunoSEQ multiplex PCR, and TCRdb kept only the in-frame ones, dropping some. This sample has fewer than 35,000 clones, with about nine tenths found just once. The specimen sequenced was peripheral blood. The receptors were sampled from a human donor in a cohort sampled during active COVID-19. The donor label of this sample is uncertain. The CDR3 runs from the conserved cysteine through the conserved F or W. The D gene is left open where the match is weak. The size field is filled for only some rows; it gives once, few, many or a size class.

CDR3 DNA: TGTGCCAGTCAGGCACAGGAACCCCCCTTCGGTGAGCAGTTCTTC
CDR3 protein: CASQAQEPPFGEQFF
J gene: TRBJ2-1
clone size: NA
CDR3 length: 15
V gene: TRBV9
D gene: NA

CDR3 DNA: TGTGCCAGCAGTACGGACAGGGTGTTGACTGAAGCTTTCTTT
CDR3 protein: CASSTDRVLTEAFF
J gene: TRBJ1-1
clone size: once
CDR3 length: 14
V gene: TRBV6-5
D gene: TRBD1

CDR3 DNA: TGTGCCAGCAGAGGACAGATTAATTCACCCCTCCACTTT
CDR3 protein: CASRGQINSPLHF
J gene: TRBJ1-6
clone size: NA
CDR3 length: 13
V gene: TRBV2
D gene: NA

CDR3 DNA: TGTGCCACCAGCAGAGTCCAACGTCGGGCTAATGAAAAACTGTTTTTT
CDR3 protein: CATSRVQRRANEKLFF
J gene: TRBJ1-4
clone size: NA
CDR3 length: 16
V gene: TRBV15
D gene: NA

CDR3 DNA: TGTGCCAGCAGCTTAGGCCTCGACAGGCAGTTAAGTTATGGCTACACCTTC
CDR3 protein: CASSLGLDRQLSYGYTF
J gene: TRBJ1-2
clone size: once
CDR3 length: 17
V gene: TRBV7-2
D gene: NA

CDR3 DNA: TGTGCCAGCTCACCGGCTCGGGGGATCCAAGAGACCCAGTACTTC
CDR3 protein: CASSPARGIQETQYF
J gene: TRBJ2-5
clone size: NA
CDR3 length: 15
V gene: TRBV18
D gene: NA

CDR3 DNA: TGTGCCAGCAGCTCCCTCGAGAGCACAGATACGCAGTATTTT
CDR3 protein: CASSSLESTDTQYF
J gene: TRBJ2-3
clone size: NA
CDR3 length: 14
V gene: TRBV9
D gene: NA

CDR3 DNA: TGTGCCAGCAGCTTGAGAGGTGCAGGGGGATACGAAAAACTGTTTTTT
CDR3 protein: CASSLRGAGGYEKLFF
J gene: TRBJ1-4
clone size: NA
CDR3 length: 16
V gene: TRBV7-2
D gene: TRBD1

CDR3 DNA: TGTGCCAGCAGCGAGAGCCCTACCCCGGAGGCCGGGGAGCTGTTTTTT
CDR3 protein: CASSESPTPEAGELFF
J gene: TRBJ2-2
clone size: NA
CDR3 length: 16
V gene: TRBV9
D gene: NA

CDR3 DNA: TGTGCCAGCAGCTTACTAGCGGGGGGTCCCTACGAGCAGTACTTC
CDR3 protein: CASSLLAGGPYEQYF
J gene: TRBJ2-7
clone size: NA
CDR3 length: 15
V gene: TRBV5-4
D gene: TRBD2

CDR3 DNA: TGTGCCAGCAGCGCTTTAGCGGGGGGTCTCAATGAGCAGTTCTTC
CDR3 protein: CASSALAGGLNEQFF
J gene: TRBJ2-1
clone size: NA
CDR3 length: 15
V gene: TRBV9
D gene: TRBD2

CDR3 DNA: TGTGCCAGCAGCTTAGTAACGGCAGGCCAGGGATCCAAAAACATTCAGTACTTC
CDR3 protein: CASSLVTAGQGSKNIQYF
J gene: TRBJ2-4
clone size: NA
CDR3 length: 18
V gene: TRBV7-2
D gene: NA

CDR3 DNA: TGTGCCAGCAGTTACGGCATACAGGGAAACGGAGACACCATATATTTT
CDR3 protein: CASSYGIQGNGDTIYF
J gene: TRBJ1-3
clone size: NA
CDR3 length: 16
V gene: TRBV6-6
D gene: NA